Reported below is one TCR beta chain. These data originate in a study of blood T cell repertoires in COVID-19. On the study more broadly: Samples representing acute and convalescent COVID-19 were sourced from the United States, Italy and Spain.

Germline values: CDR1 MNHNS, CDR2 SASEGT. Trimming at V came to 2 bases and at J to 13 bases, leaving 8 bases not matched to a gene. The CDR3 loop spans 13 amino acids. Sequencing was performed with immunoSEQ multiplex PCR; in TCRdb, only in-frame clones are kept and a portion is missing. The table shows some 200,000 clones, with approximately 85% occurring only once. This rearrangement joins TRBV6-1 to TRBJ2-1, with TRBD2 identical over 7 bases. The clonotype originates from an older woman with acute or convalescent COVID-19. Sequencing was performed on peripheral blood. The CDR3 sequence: CASSELSLTSQFF. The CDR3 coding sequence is TGTGCCAGCAGTGAATTAAGCTTGACTAGCCAGTTCTTC.